What follows are 18 T cell receptor beta chains derived from one specimen sequenced in a study of response to subunit inactivated influenza vaccine. One entry per CDR3 protein results from TCRdb running MiXCR on the RT-PCR reads. The data show 300,000 to 350,000 distinct CDR3 sequences, about a fifth seen once. Sequenced material: PBMCs from blood, taken about 20 months after vaccination. The origin of the receptors is a man between 50 and 69 years old who received an inactivated influenza vaccine.

Many counts were recorded for this clonotype. This chain joins TRBV20-1 and TRBJ1-2; a possible D gene is TRBD1 (6 bases). Germline V gene sequence: CDR1 DFQATT, CDR2 SNEGSKA (reference sequence). The CDR3 has 16 residues. V lost 0 bases to trimming and J lost 2 bases, with 16 bases between them. The CDR3 DNA reads TGCAGTGCTAGAGATAGTAGACGACAGGCGAACTATGGCTACACCTTC. Amino acids: CSARDSRRQANYGYTF.

The rearrangement joins TRBV6-2 or TRBV6-3 to TRBJ1-3; 7 nucleotides match TRBD1. After removal of 6 bases from V and 1 base from J, the junction contained 9 bases not matched to a gene. Germline-derived CDR1 and CDR2 are MNHEY and SVGEGT. The CDR3 extends over 16 amino acids. Written as DNA, the CDR3 is TGTGCCAGCAGACGGACAGGCGGAACATCTGGAAACACCATATATTTT. It encodes CASRRTGGTSGNTIYF.

In its sample, this clonotype was seen a few times. V gene TRBV7-2 combines with J gene TRBJ1-2; D is undetermined. The CDR3 runs 15 residues. Germline V CDR1 and CDR2: SGHTA, FQGNSA. The V end lost 0 bases, the J end lost 4 bases, and 12 bases lay between the germline ends. The CDR3 spells CASSLARRQTYGYTF. The CDR3, as DNA: TGTGCCAGCAGCTTAGCTAGGCGGCAAACCTATGGCTACACCTTC.

This clonotype was counted many times. The gene calls are TRBV12-3 or TRBV12-4 and TRBJ1-5; tentatively, D is TRBD1 (5 bases). Between the trimmed V and J ends, which lost 6 bases and 5 bases, there was a span of 11 bases. This CDR3 region has 13 residues. The CDR3 region is CASSRGRYQPQHF. CDR3 in DNA: TGTGCCAGCAGCCGGGGCAGATATCAGCCCCAGCATTTT.

This clonotype was detected ten times or more. The rearrangement joins TRBV16 to TRBJ1-5; D not resolved. The CDR3 sequence is 14 residues long. V shed 0 bases and J shed 0 bases, with 3 bases lying between them. Looked up from germline, CDR1 is KGHSY and CDR2 is FQNENV. In DNA form, the CDR3 reads TGTGCCAGCAGCCAATCTTCTAGCAATCAGCCCCAGCATTTT. This sequence encodes CASSQSSSNQPQHF.

The chain carries TRBV3-1 and TRBJ1-6, with D maybe TRBD1 (5 bases). Per the germline V gene, CDR1 is LGHDT and CDR2 is YNNKEL (reference sequence). CDR3 size: 16 residues. The V and J ends lost 1 base and 4 bases respectively, with 11 bases between them. CDR3 loop: CASSQGDAIYNSPLHF. CDR3 in DNA: TGTGCCAGCAGCCAAGGGGACGCAATATATAATTCACCCCTCCACTTT.

With regard to this clonotype: This sequence may be a read error, since a much larger clone differs from it by one base. The chain has TRBV12-3 or TRBV12-4 and TRBJ1-3; 12 bases match TRBD1. The CDR3 is 19 residues long. The CDR3 bases are TGTGCCAGCAGTTTAGGCTCCGGGACAGGGGGCATCGCTGGAAACATCATATATTTT. This sequence encodes CASSLGSGTGGIAGNIIYF.

This clonotype was picked up a small number of times. The chain employs TRBV7-2 and TRBJ2-7; 8 nucleotides align to TRBD2. The CDR3 has 16 amino acids. The ends lost 2 bases at V and 0 bases at J; junction bases unmatched: 6. From germline, CDR1 is SGHTA and CDR2 FQGNSA. The CDR3 loop reads CASSLMATSDSYEQYF. The CDR3 coding sequence is TGTGCCAGCAGCTTAATGGCGACTAGCGACTCCTACGAGCAGTACTTC. The full variable domain, with the rest looked up from reference TRBV7-2 and TRBJ2-7, is GAGVSQSPSNKVTEKGKDVELRCDPISGHTALYWYRQSLGQGLEFLIYFQGNSAPDKSGLPSDRFSAERTGGSVSTLTIQRTQQEDSAVYLCASSLMATSDSYEQYFGPGTRLTVT.

This clonotype was observed a few times. The chain carries TRBV4-2 and TRBJ1-1; TRBD1 agrees at 7 bases. V shed 1 base, J shed 3 bases, and the junction held 2 bases outside the gene matches. CDR3 size: 14 residues. Looked up from germline, CDR1 is LGHNA and CDR2 is YNFKEQ. The chain's CDR3 is CASSQVTGDTEAFF. In DNA, the CDR3 is TGTGCCAGCAGCCAAGTAACAGGGGACACTGAAGCTTTCTTT.

The CDR3 protein is CASSSSGLAGYNEQFF. The CDR3 DNA follows: TGCGCCAGCAGCTCGTCGGGACTAGCGGGGTACAATGAGCAGTTCTTC. This rearrangement joins TRBV5-1 to TRBJ2-1; 13 positions agree with TRBD2. Per the germline V gene, CDR1 is SGHRS and CDR2 is YFSETQ. With 3 bases clipped from V and 4 bases from J, the junction kept 4 bases outside the gene matches. CDR3 length: 16 residues.

The genes are TRBV7-9 and TRBJ2-5, with D perhaps assigned TRBD1 or TRBD2 (6 bases each). Looked up from germline, CDR1 is SEHNR and CDR2 is FQNEAQ (reference sequence). V dropped 4 bases and J dropped 5 bases, with 14 bases sitting between them. The CDR3 is 14 amino acids. This CDR3 is CASSSMWGAETQYF. In nucleotides, the CDR3 is TGTGCCAGCAGCTCGATGTGGGGGGCGGAGACCCAGTACTTC.

This chain connects TRBV29-1 to TRBJ2-2; the match to TRBD2 covers 11 bases. Germline V gene sequence: CDR1 SQVTM, CDR2 ANQGSEA. The CDR3 runs 14 residues. The trim removed 7 bases at V and 2 bases at J, leaving 3 bases unmatched. For the CDR3, the DNA is TGCAGCGCTGGGACTAGCGGTAACACCGGGGAGCTGTTTTTT. It codes for CSAGTSGNTGELFF.

This clonotype was seen at least ten times. The chain links TRBV29-1 to TRBJ1-2, with 10 bases identical to TRBD1. The CDR3 is 13 amino acids. The V gene's germline CDR1 is SQVTM and CDR2 ANQGSEA. Trimming at V came to 5 bases and at J to 6 bases, leaving 6 bases not matched to a gene. CDR3 nucleotides: TGCAGCGTTCCCCGGACAGGGGGAAATGGCTACACCTTC. Its translation is CSVPRTGGNGYTF.

The table lists this clonotype with a few counts. The chain couples TRBV19 to TRBJ1-2, with D perhaps TRBD1 (5 bases). The V gene lost 3 bases and the J gene lost 7 bases, with 15 bases spanning the gap. Germline loops: CDR1 LNHDA, CDR2 SQIVND (reference sequence). This CDR3 contains 14 residues. The CDR3 loop is CASSIRDAVAGYTF. In DNA form, the CDR3 reads TGTGCCAGTAGTATCAGGGACGCTGTCGCTGGCTACACCTTC. Based on the CDR3 plus reference TRBV19 and TRBJ1-2, the full variable domain is DGGITQSPKYLFRKEGQNVTLSCEQNLNHDAMYWYRQDPGQGLRLIYYSQIVNDFQKGDIAEGYSVSREKKESFPLTVTSAQKNPTAFYLCASSIRDAVAGYTFGSGTRLTVV.

The V gene is TRBV19, the J gene TRBJ2-5; no clear D. V lost 8 bases and J 8 bases, leaving 9 bases between the germline ends. This CDR3 spans 10 amino acids. Germline V gene lookup returns CDR1 LNHDA and CDR2 SQIVND (reference sequence). The CDR3 here is CASLTPTQYF. The CDR3 bases are TGTGCCAGTTTGACCCCCACCCAGTACTTC.

This chain joins TRBV12-3 or TRBV12-4 and TRBJ2-1; D is undetermined. The CDR3 spans 13 residues. V lost 7 bases and J lost 4, with 11 bases in between. In DNA form, the CDR3 reads TGTGCCAGCACCCTCTCTTTATACAATGAGCAGTTCTTC. This translates into CASTLSLYNEQFF.

This clonotype has just a few counts. The genes are TRBV4-1 and TRBJ2-7; D is perhaps TRBD2 (5 bases). The CDR3 runs to 12 residues. Germline CDR1 reads MGHRA; CDR2 reads YSYEKL. V was shortened by 1 base and J by 5 bases, with 6 bases between the two germline ends. The CDR3 reads CASSQAGNEQYF. CDR3 bases: TGCGCCAGCAGCCAAGCGGGAAACGAGCAGTACTTC.

V is TRBV12-3 or TRBV12-4 and J is TRBJ1-2, with D uncertain. Trimming took 6 bases from V and 6 from J, leaving 8 bases between them. The CDR3 has 11 residues. CDR3 amino acids: CASRGGDGYTF. The CDR3, as DNA: TGTGCCAGCAGGGGAGGAGATGGCTACACCTTC.